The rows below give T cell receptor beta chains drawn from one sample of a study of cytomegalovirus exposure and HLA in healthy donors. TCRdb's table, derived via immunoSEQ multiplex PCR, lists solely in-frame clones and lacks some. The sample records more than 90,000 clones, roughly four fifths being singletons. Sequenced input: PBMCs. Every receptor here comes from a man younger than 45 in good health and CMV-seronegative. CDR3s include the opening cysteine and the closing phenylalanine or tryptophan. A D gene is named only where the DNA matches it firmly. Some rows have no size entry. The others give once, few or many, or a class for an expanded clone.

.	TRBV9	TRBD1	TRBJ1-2	CASSAEGTAYLGYTF	TGTGCCAGCAGCGCCGAAGGGACAGCCTACTTGGGCTACACCTTC
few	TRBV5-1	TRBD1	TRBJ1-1	CASSPTGLVTEAFF	TGCGCCAGCAGCCCGACAGGGCTGGTCACTGAAGCTTTCTTT
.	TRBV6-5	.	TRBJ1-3	CASSYSMGYGNTIYF	TGTGCCAGCAGTTACTCGATGGGCTACGGAAACACCATATATTTT
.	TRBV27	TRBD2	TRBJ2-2	CASSVGTSGTGELFF	TGTGCCAGCAGTGTCGGGACTAGCGGCACCGGGGAGCTGTTTTTT
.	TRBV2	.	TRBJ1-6	CASSGEIDSPLHF	TGTGCCAGCAGTGGAGAAATCGATTCACCCCTCCACTTT
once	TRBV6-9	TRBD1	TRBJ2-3	CASSYAQGARGDTQYF	TGTGCCAGCAGTTACGCACAGGGGGCGCGTGGGGATACGCAGTATTTT
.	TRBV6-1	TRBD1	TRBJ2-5	CATRTGGETQYF	TGTGCCACACGGACAGGGGGAGAGACCCAGTACTTC
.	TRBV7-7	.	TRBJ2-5	CASSLTQGQETQYF	TGTGCCAGCAGCTTAACTCAGGGGCAAGAGACCCAGTACTTC
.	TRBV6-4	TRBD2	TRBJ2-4	CASSVDGGGDIQYF	TGTGCCAGCAGTGTTGATGGGGGGGGTGACATTCAGTACTTC
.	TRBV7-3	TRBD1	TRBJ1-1	CASSVSQGGNTEAFF	TGTGCCAGCAGCGTGTCCCAGGGGGGGAACACTGAAGCTTTCTTT
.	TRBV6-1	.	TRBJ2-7	CASRRQVSYEQYF	TGTGCCAGCAGGAGACAGGTCTCCTACGAGCAGTACTTC
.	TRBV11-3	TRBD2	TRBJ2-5	CASSLVGGSGGETQYF	TGTGCCAGCAGCTTAGTCGGGGGTAGCGGGGGAGAGACCCAGTACTTC
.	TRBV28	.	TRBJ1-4	CASSPNPGTKNEKLFF	TGTGCCAGCAGTCCCAACCCCGGGACAAAGAATGAAAAACTGTTTTTT
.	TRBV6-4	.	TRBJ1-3	CASSDSSFLCWALSGNTIYF	TGTGCCAGCAGTGACTCCAGTTTCCTCTGTTGGGCTCTCTCTGGAAACACCATATATTTT
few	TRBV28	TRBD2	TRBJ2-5	CASSLSRLAGEETQYF	TGTGCCAGCAGTTTATCCCGACTAGCGGGAGAAGAGACCCAGTACTTC
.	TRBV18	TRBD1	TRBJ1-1	CASSPRPGTGGTEAFF	TGTGCCAGCTCACCTCGTCCCGGGACAGGGGGCACTGAAGCTTTCTTT
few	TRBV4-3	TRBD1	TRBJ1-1	CASSQSDRRANTEAFF	TGCGCCAGCAGCCAGTCGGACAGGAGGGCGAACACTGAAGCTTTCTTT